What follows is one T cell receptor (beta chain) and its context. The antigen this receptor binds is unknown. Per-base qualities were not stored, and no clone one base away is much larger. This sample stems from a study of blood T cell repertoires in COVID-19 (TCRdb year 2020). With respect to the entire study: The collaborator samples originated in the United States, Italy and Spain and spanned the acute and convalescent phases of COVID-19. The prospective study material was composed of cDNA or gDNA derived from T cells, B-cell-depleted T cells, or PBMCs. The dataset comprised deeply sampled blood TCRbeta repertoires from subjects exposed to, actively infected with, or recovered from COVID-19. The repertoires were released in a freely available public database meant as a resource for research on the immune response to SARS-CoV-2. The samples were drawn from the first 160 participants of the ongoing ImmuneRACE study and from 1,254 subjects provided by 6 global collaborators. Nearly every sample came with metadata listing a de-identified subject ID, COVID-19 status, age in years and sex. HLA class I and class II types, where available, came from metadata supplied by the sample provider rather than from assay-based typing.

TCRbeta CDR3 regions were amplified from genomic DNA using the immunoSEQ Assay, a bias-controlled multiplex PCR. In the original analysis: Nucleated cell counts per sample were estimated from amplification of reference gene primers within the assay. To quantify the absolute abundance of each unique TCRbeta CDR3 rearrangement, sequence reads were collapsed and filtered. For each sample, productive Simpson clonality was calculated as the square root of Simpson's diversity index across productive rearrangements. TCRdb carries this immuneACCESS record with in-frame sequences only. Its versions omit some clonotypes, under half of them owing to an unresolved V gene in the studies checked, with the rest unexplained. V, J and clone size were drawn from that table, and D and trimming were deduced from the DNA. This sample comprises about 160,000 clones, roughly 85% of them detected only once. The top ten clonotypes cover 3% to 4% of the sample.

Collaborating institutions collected whole blood in K2EDTA tubes following their own protocols. For TCRbeta analysis, collaborators shipped samples in one of three forms: frozen whole blood, isolated PBMCs, or DNA extracted from either of those sample types. Study-level results and caveats: Clinical and demographic metadata were provided uncurated, with the amount varying by source and participant.

The CDR3 covers 14 residues, taking in both the cysteine and the phenylalanine. Just CDR3 DNA is preserved here, 42 bases in frame from base 1. V drops 11 bases and J drops 1 base, leaving 17 bases in between. The germline V gene supplies CDR1 MGHDK and CDR2 SYGVNS. This sequence uses TRBV25-1 and TRBJ1-1, and the D gene may be TRBD1, 5 bases matching. The sequence derives from a human donor with acute or convalescent COVID-19. The donor label of this sample is uncertain. The material sequenced was peripheral blood. Here is the DNA: TGTGCCTCTTACCCCGCAGGGAAGAACACTGAAGCTTTCTTT. This yields the protein CASYPAGKNTEAFF. The CDR3 plus the reference TRBV25-1 and TRBJ1-1 genes for the other parts give the full variable domain: EADIYQTPRYLVIGTGKKITLECSQTMGHDKMYWYQQDPGMELHLIHYSYGVNSTEKGDLSSESTVSRIRTEHFPLTLESARPSHTSQYLCASYPAGKNTEAFFGQGTRLTVV.